A single sample is the source of the 11 T cell receptor beta chains below, sequenced in a study of CD8+ T cells in alopecia areata. Treatment given: oral pan-JAK inhibitor, 5-10 mg twice daily. Reverse transcribed after extraction, RNA yielded cDNA as the sequencing template. Using immunoSEQ multiplex PCR, the repertoire was profiled, and TCRdb retains in-frame clones only, with some absent. The data contain roughly 170,000 clones, about 60% of them singletons. The sequencing used CD8+ T cells sorted from blood, collected at week 24, from a patient treated with tofacitinib. All receptors come from a human donor with alopecia areata.

V and J are TRBV5-6 and TRBJ2-7; tentative D call: TRBD2 (6 bases). Germline V gene sequence: CDR1 SGHDT, CDR2 YYEEEE. Trimming removed 4 bases from V and 3 bases from J, with 14 bases in between. This CDR3 is 14 amino acids long. In nucleotides, the CDR3 is TGTGCCAGCAGCCCCACGGGGGTCAACTACGAGCAGTACTTC. Its translation is CASSPTGVNYEQYF.

This chain joins TRBV15 and TRBJ1-2; the match to TRBD1 covers 11 bases. Germline V lookup: CDR1 LNHNV, CDR2 YYDKDF (reference sequence). The CDR3 is made up of 15 amino acids. V trimming: 1 base; J trimming: 7 bases; junction bases outside the gene matches: 5. The CDR3 is CATSRGGQGAFGYTF. In DNA, the CDR3 is TGTGCCACCAGCAGAGGCGGACAGGGGGCTTTTGGCTACACCTTC.

The CDR3 nucleotides read TGTGCCAGCAGCTACGCGACTTCCATCACAGATACGCAGTATTTT. This gives the protein CASSYATSITDTQYF. The chain recombines TRBV7-9 with TRBJ2-3; D is ambiguous. The CDR3 totals 15 residues. The V end was cut by 4 bases, the J end by 2 bases, with 13 bases between. CDR1 and CDR2 from the germline V gene are SEHNR and FQNEAQ (reference sequence).

The V and J genes are TRBV23-1 and TRBJ2-1; D may be TRBD2 (5 bases). TRBV23-1 is an ORF, and what it does is uncertain. The CDR3 is made up of 15 amino acids. Trimming removed 2 bases from V and 1 base from J, with 9 bases in between. CDR3 coding DNA: TGCGCCAGCAGTCAACCTGGACTGTCCTACAATGAGCAGTTCTTC. Encoded protein: CASSQPGLSYNEQFF.

J is TRBJ2-5 and V is TRBV27; 8 bases line up with TRBD2. Looked up from germline, CDR1 is MNHEY and CDR2 is SMNVEV (reference sequence). J gave up 5 bases and V 6 bases, and 5 bases lay outside the gene matches. The CDR3 is 13 residues long. In DNA form, the CDR3 reads TGTGCCAGCAGCCCGGGGGGGCGTGAGACCCAGTACTTC. This encodes CASSPGGRETQYF.

This rearrangement joins TRBV27 to TRBJ1-1; maybe TRBD1 (6 bases). Germline CDR1 MNHEY, CDR2 SMNVEV (reference sequence). CDR3 length: 12 residues. V was shortened by 6 bases and J by 8 bases, with 13 bases between the two germline ends. The CDR3: CASRPPGQEAFF. The CDR3 coding sequence is TGTGCCAGCAGACCTCCGGGACAAGAAGCTTTCTTT.

V gene TRBV29-1 combines with J gene TRBJ2-5; perhaps D is TRBD1 or TRBD2 (5 bases each). V was clipped by 8 bases and J by 0 bases, with 13 bases between them. CDR1 and CDR2 from the germline V gene are SQVTM and ANQGSEA. The CDR3 consists of 13 residues. CDR3 coding DNA: TGCAGCTTTCCCTGGGACGACCAAGAGACCCAGTACTTC. As protein: CSFPWDDQETQYF.

The chain joins TRBV5-1 to TRBJ1-3; the D is unclear. CDR3 length: 14 amino acids. The germline V and J ends were trimmed by 6 bases and 2 bases, with 12 bases remaining between them. In germline, CDR1 is SGHRS, CDR2 YFSETQ. The CDR3 DNA follows: TGCGCCAGCACTCTGGACGGAGCTGGAAACACCATATATTTT. Translated: CASTLDGAGNTIYF.

The rearrangement links TRBV15 to TRBJ1-6; D remains unclear. CDR1 LNHNV and CDR2 YYDKDF come from the germline V gene (reference sequence). CDR3 length equals 15 residues. Trimming stripped 0 bases from V and 7 bases from J, with 10 bases between. The CDR3 DNA sequence: TGTGCCACCAGCAGAGATAGGGCGGGGAATTCACCCCTCCACTTT. It encodes CATSRDRAGNSPLHF.

The chain carries TRBV7-9 and TRBJ1-2; a weak D match, TRBD1 (5 bases). Deletions cut 5 bases from V and 1 base from J, with 11 bases between. CDR1 and CDR2 (germline): SEHNR, FQNEAQ (reference sequence). The CDR3 has 14 amino acids. The CDR3 coding sequence is TGTGCCAGCAGCACGACACAGGATAACTATGGCTACACCTTC. Translated, it gives CASSTTQDNYGYTF. The complete variable domain, with remaining parts taken from reference TRBV7-9 and TRBJ1-2, reads DTGVSQNPRHKITKRGQNVTFRCDPISEHNRLYWYRQTLGQGPEFLTYFQNEAQLEKSRLLSDRFSAERPKGSFSTLEIQRTEQGDSAMYLCASSTTQDNYGYTFGSGTRLTVV.

The chain combines TRBV15 with TRBJ1-6; D is undetermined. Germline CDR1 is LNHNV and CDR2 is YYDKDF (reference sequence). This CDR3 contains 16 residues. V lost 1 base to trimming and J lost 2 bases, with 9 bases between them. The CDR3, as DNA: TGTGCCACCAGCAGAGTAACCTACGCCTATAATTCACCCCTCCACTTT. Translating it yields CATSRVTYAYNSPLHF. Full variable domain (rest looked up from reference TRBV15 and TRBJ1-6): DAMVIQNPRYQVTQFGKPVTLSCSQTLNHNVMYWYQQKSSQAPKLLFHYYDKDFNNEADTPDNFQSRRPNTSFCFLDIRSPGLGDTAMYLCATSRVTYAYNSPLHFGNGTRLTVT.